The 32 T cell receptor beta chains reported below all come from one sample, sequenced in a study of cytomegalovirus exposure and HLA in healthy donors (dated by TCRdb to about 2017). The library was generated by the immunoSEQ multiplex PCR assay. For the multiplex PCR, a mixture combining 60 forward primers for TCR Vbeta segments and 13 reverse primers for TCR Jbeta segments was used. As stored in TCRdb, this immuneACCESS dataset retains in-frame rearrangements with V and J assigned. A fraction of the clones does not appear; measured against another copy, unresolved V genes explain less than half of the discrepancy, and the remainder lacks a known reason. The sample table holds some 160,000 clones, of which 82% were seen once. Nearly 3.5% of the sample lies in the top ten. Source material: PBMCs. The origin of the receptors is a male donor in good health and CMV-seronegative.

This rearrangement joins TRBV7-9 to TRBJ2-1; 11 nucleotides align to TRBD2. With V trimmed by 3 bases and J by 9 bases, 7 bases remained unmatched. Germline V lookup: CDR1 SEHNR, CDR2 FQNEAQ (reference sequence). The length of the CDR3 is 15 residues. CDR3 bases: TGTGCCAGCAGCTTGGTAGCGGGGGGGCCACGTGAGCAGTTCTTC. This translates into CASSLVAGGPREQFF. Full variable domain (remainder filled in from reference TRBV7-9 and TRBJ2-1): DTGVSQNPRHKITKRGQNVTFRCDPISEHNRLYWYRQTLGQGPEFLTYFQNEAQLEKSRLLSDRFSAERPKGSFSTLEIQRTEQGDSAMYLCASSLVAGGPREQFFGPGTRLTVL.

The table lists this clone with a count of one. The V and J genes are TRBV15 and TRBJ1-4; D possibly corresponds to TRBD1 (5 bases). Germline lookup yields CDR1 LNHNV and CDR2 YYDKDF (reference sequence). The V end lost 0 bases, the J end lost 6 bases, and 17 bases lay between the germline ends. The CDR3 loop spans 17 amino acids. The CDR3 protein is CATSRDMGREGDEKLFF. CDR3 DNA: TGTGCCACCAGCAGAGATATGGGCAGGGAGGGAGATGAAAAACTGTTTTTT.

The V gene is TRBV9, the J gene TRBJ1-6; D remains unclear. V shed 0 bases and J shed 7 bases, with 5 bases lying between them. From germline, CDR1 is SGDLS and CDR2 YYNGEE. CDR3 length: 13 amino acids. The CDR3 region has the DNA TGTGCCAGCAGCGTAGGGCCGAATTCACCCCTCCACTTT. It yields the protein CASSVGPNSPLHF. The full variable domain, completed using reference TRBV9 and TRBJ1-6, is DSGVTQTPKHLITATGQRVTLRCSPRSGDLSVYWYQQSLDQGLQFLIQYYNGEERAKGNILERFSAQQFPDLHSELNLSSLELGDSALYFCASSVGPNSPLHFGNGTRLTVT.

This chain connects TRBV7-2 to TRBJ2-7; 10 nucleotides line up with TRBD2. The CDR3 is 16 residues long. CDR1 SGHTA and CDR2 FQGNSA come from the germline V gene. J was trimmed by 0 bases and V by 2 bases; bases with no gene match: 4. The chain's CDR3 is CASSLIAGGGSYEQYF. The CDR3 DNA sequence: TGTGCCAGCAGCTTAATAGCGGGGGGAGGCTCCTACGAGCAGTACTTC.

This chain links TRBV28 with TRBJ2-7; D unresolved. The germline V gene has CDR1 MDHEN and CDR2 SYDVKM. Trimming stripped 4 bases from V and 2 bases from J, with 9 bases between. The CDR3 loop spans 13 amino acids. The CDR3 protein is CASSSPVPYEQYF. The CDR3 DNA sequence: TGTGCCAGCAGTTCCCCGGTCCCCTACGAGCAGTACTTC.

The chain combines TRBV18 with TRBJ2-3; the D gene is possibly TRBD1 (6 bases). This CDR3 has 15 residues. Deletions cut 4 bases from V and 2 bases from J, with 13 bases between. Looked up from germline, CDR1 is KGHSH and CDR2 is LQKENI. The CDR3: CASSLTDSLTDTQYF. Written as DNA, the CDR3 is TGTGCCAGCTCACTAACGGACAGCCTCACAGATACGCAGTATTTT.

This clone was detected only once. The genes are TRBV28 and TRBJ1-3; 9 bases agree with TRBD1. Germline CDR1 reads MDHEN; CDR2 reads SYDVKM. Losses at the gene ends were 1 base for V and 1 base for J; bases not matched to a gene: 5. The CDR3 has 17 amino acids. CDR3 bases: TGTGCCAGCAGTTTATCACTGACAGGGGGGTCTGGAAACACCATATATTTT. It yields the protein CASSLSLTGGSGNTIYF.

The CDR3 loop is CASSLSRNTEAFF. In DNA, the CDR3 is TGTGCCAGCAGCTTGTCCCGTAACACTGAAGCTTTCTTT. This chain links TRBV5-8 with TRBJ1-1; D not certain. Germline-derived CDR1 and CDR2 are SGHTS and YDEGEE. Trimming removed 1 base from V and 2 bases from J, with 6 bases in between. The CDR3 has 13 amino acids.

The table lists this clone with a few counts. This chain uses TRBV7-8 with TRBJ1-4; no firm D call. V lost 1 base and J lost 5, with 14 bases in between. Germline loops: CDR1 SGHVS, CDR2 FQNEAQ. The CDR3 length is 16 residues. The CDR3 loop is CASSLEFERVNEKLFF. DNA for the CDR3: TGTGCCAGCAGCTTAGAATTTGAGCGGGTGAATGAAAAACTGTTTTTT.

The V call is TRBV10-3, the J call TRBJ1-2, with 10 bases that match TRBD1. V was pared by 1 base and J by 4 bases, with 6 bases of the junction left unmatched. Germline V gene data show CDR1 as ENHRY and CDR2 as SYGVKD. The CDR3 runs to 16 residues. Here the CDR3 DNA reads TGTGCCATCAGTGAGTTAGTGACAGGGGGCGTCTATGGCTACACCTTC. Protein product: CAISELVTGGVYGYTF.

This chain links TRBV2 with TRBJ2-7, with 7 bases identical to TRBD2. Unmatched junction bases numbered 12, after V lost 2 bases and J lost 2 bases. The CDR3 length is 17 residues. The germline CDR1 and CDR2 sequences are SNHLY and FYNNEI. CDR3 residues: CASSEPGGGGATYEQYF. The CDR3 DNA reads TGTGCCAGCAGTGAACCGGGAGGCGGAGGAGCTACCTACGAGCAGTACTTC.

This clone was seen a handful of times. Other DNA sequences from this sample encode an identical CDR3 as well. This rearrangement joins TRBV18 to TRBJ1-1; weak D call: TRBD1 (5 bases). The length of the CDR3 is 14 residues. V lost 1 base and J lost 4, with 10 bases in between. From germline, CDR1 is KGHSH and CDR2 LQKENI. The CDR3 loop reads CASSPRGESTEAFF. The CDR3 nucleotides read TGTGCCAGCTCACCACGGGGGGAATCCACTGAAGCTTTCTTT.

The chain uses TRBV9 and TRBJ2-7; unclear D gene. Looked up from germline, CDR1 is SGDLS and CDR2 is YYNGEE. V was shortened by 0 bases and J by 4 bases, with 14 bases between the two germline ends. The CDR3 spans 15 residues. CDR3 sequence reads: CASSVAISPRYEQYF. The CDR3 DNA follows: TGTGCCAGCAGCGTAGCGATTAGTCCTCGGTACGAGCAGTACTTC.

J is TRBJ2-3 and V is TRBV15; 12 bases line up with TRBD2. V trimming: 0 bases; J trimming: 4 bases; junction bases outside the gene matches: 20. CDR1 LNHNV and CDR2 YYDKDF come from the germline V gene (reference sequence). The CDR3 is 22 residues long. The CDR3 nucleotides are TGTGCCACCAGCAGAGATCTCGCCTTATCAACTAGCGGGAGGTTGGGGGCAGATACGCAGTATTTT. This encodes CATSRDLALSTSGRLGADTQYF. Variable domain in full (rest from reference TRBV15 and TRBJ2-3): DAMVIQNPRYQVTQFGKPVTLSCSQTLNHNVMYWYQQKSSQAPKLLFHYYDKDFNNEADTPDNFQSRRPNTSFCFLDIRSPGLGDTAMYLCATSRDLALSTSGRLGADTQYFGPGTRLTVL.

J is TRBJ2-7 and V is TRBV7-8, with 10 nucleotides matching TRBD1. The germline V gene has CDR1 SGHVS and CDR2 FQNEAQ. CDR3 length equals 14 residues. Trimming cost V 5 bases and J 6 bases; bases outside gene matches: 7. This chain's CDR3 is CASSDDRGPSEQYF. The CDR3 nucleotides are TGTGCCAGCAGCGATGACAGGGGGCCCTCCGAGCAGTACTTC.

The chain is built from TRBV12-5 and TRBJ1-1; 7 bases map to TRBD1. J lost 4 bases, V lost 2 bases, and 10 bases had no gene match. This CDR3 region has 16 residues. Germline lookup yields CDR1 LGHNT and CDR2 FRNRAP. CDR3 loop: CASGLYPRQGGTEAFF. The CDR3 DNA reads TGTGCTAGTGGTTTGTACCCTCGACAGGGTGGCACTGAAGCTTTCTTT.

The genes are TRBV6-6 and TRBJ2-2, with TRBD1 identical over 7 bases. V was pared by 11 bases and J by 7 bases, with 7 bases of the junction left unmatched. The germline V gene has CDR1 MNHNY and CDR2 SVGAGI (reference sequence). CDR3 length: 12 residues. The CDR3 reads CAGKGAHGELFF. The CDR3 region has the DNA TGTGCCGGGAAGGGGGCCCACGGGGAGCTGTTTTTT.

The rearrangement links TRBV21-1 to TRBJ1-1; the table gives TRBD1 as D, unverified against the DNA. TRBV21-1 is classified as a pseudogene. The CDR3 is made up of 17 amino acids. The CDR3 region has the DNA TGTGCCAGCAGTATGGGGGACAGGGGGCTTCTAGGCACTGAAGCTTTCTTT. Its translation is CASSMGDRGLLGTEAFF.

The rearrangement joins TRBV19 to TRBJ2-5; no clear D gene. Germline CDR1 and CDR2: LNHDA and SQIVND (reference sequence). The CDR3 consists of 15 residues. Between the trimmed V and J ends, which lost 4 bases and 2 bases, there was a span of 14 bases. For the CDR3, the DNA is TGTGCCAGTAGTAGGTTAATATCCACACAAGAGACCCAGTACTTC. This sequence encodes CASSRLISTQETQYF.

The rearrangement joins TRBV7-3 to TRBJ1-2; maybe TRBD1 (5 bases). The CDR3 contains 15 residues. Trimming removed 0 bases from V and 3 bases from J, with 11 bases in between. The germline V gene encodes CDR1 SGHTA and CDR2 FQGTGA. The CDR3 loop reads CASSLTSQGDYGYTF. The CDR3 DNA reads TGTGCCAGCAGCTTAACGTCGCAGGGTGACTATGGCTACACCTTC.

This chain uses TRBV28 with TRBJ2-6, with 7 bases matching TRBD2. Germline V gene sequence: CDR1 MDHEN, CDR2 SYDVKM. Trimming cost V 2 bases and J 1 base; bases outside gene matches: 5. The CDR3 covers 17 residues. The CDR3 here is CASSLDAGESGANVLTF. In DNA, the CDR3 is TGTGCCAGCAGTTTAGACGCGGGGGAATCTGGGGCCAACGTCCTGACTTTC.

The V and J genes are TRBV7-2 and TRBJ1-4; the match to TRBD1 covers 7 bases. CDR1 and CDR2 from the germline V gene are SGHTA and FQGNSA. After removal of 1 base from V and 7 bases from J, the junction contained 6 bases not matched to a gene. This CDR3 is built from 15 residues. The CDR3, as DNA: TGTGCCAGCAGCTTAGACGGGACAGTCAGTGAAAAACTGTTTTTT. It translates to CASSLDGTVSEKLFF.

This chain joins TRBV19 and TRBJ2-1; no reliable D call. Trimming cost V 5 bases and J 0 bases, with 8 bases left between them. There are 14 residues in the CDR3. The germline V gene encodes CDR1 LNHDA and CDR2 SQIVND (reference sequence). CDR3 coding DNA: TGTGCCAGTAGTGAGTGGAGCTCCTACAATGAGCAGTTCTTC. This codes for CASSEWSSYNEQFF.

The chain links TRBV28 to TRBJ1-4, with a tentative D call TRBD1 (6 bases). Looked up from germline, CDR1 is MDHEN and CDR2 is SYDVKM. This CDR3 has 16 amino acids. The V and J ends lost 6 bases and 5 bases respectively, with 19 bases between them. This chain's CDR3 is CASRRPLRQANEKLFF. The CDR3 nucleotides read TGTGCCAGCAGAAGGCCCTTAAGACAGGCGAATGAAAAACTGTTTTTT.

The chain combines TRBV6-1 with TRBJ2-7; 7 nucleotides align to TRBD2. J gave up 6 bases and V 0 bases, and 8 bases lay outside the gene matches. The CDR3 has 15 residues. Germline V gene data show CDR1 as MNHNS and CDR2 as SASEGT. For the CDR3, the DNA is TGTGCCAGCAGTGAAGCAATGGGAGGGTTCGGCGAGCAGTACTTC. Its translation is CASSEAMGGFGEQYF.

J is TRBJ2-1 and V is TRBV7-3; 8 bases match TRBD1. With 5 bases clipped from V and 6 bases from J, the junction kept 12 bases outside the gene matches. The CDR3 totals 16 residues. The germline CDR1 and CDR2 sequences are SGHTA and FQGTGA. The CDR3 sequence: CASSPRPGTGSNEQFF. The CDR3 DNA follows: TGTGCCAGCAGCCCCCGTCCCGGGACAGGTTCCAATGAGCAGTTCTTC.

The V gene is TRBV25-1, the J gene TRBJ2-2, with no clear D. Germline CDR1 and CDR2: MGHDK and SYGVNS. The ends were cut back, 2 bases at V and 4 bases at J, with 8 bases in the middle. CDR3 length equals 14 residues. CDR3 sequence (DNA): TGTGCCAGCAGTGAAGGCCACCCCACCGGGGAGCTGTTTTTT. Translated: CASSEGHPTGELFF.

This clone appeared once. The chain couples TRBV9 to TRBJ2-1, with D maybe TRBD2 (7 bases). This CDR3 has 17 residues. Germline values: CDR1 SGDLS, CDR2 YYNGEE. V was trimmed by 3 bases and J by 0 bases, leaving 16 bases between them. This CDR3 reads CASSGGGGESSYNEQFF. CDR3 in DNA: TGTGCCAGCAGCGGGGGGGGCGGAGAAAGCTCCTACAATGAGCAGTTCTTC.

The count of this clone is one. V gene TRBV25-1 combines with J gene TRBJ2-7, with 11 bases identical to TRBD2. The CDR3 has 15 residues. Germline trimming cut 3 bases from V and 2 bases from J; bases unmatched to any gene: 3. Germline CDR1 is MGHDK and CDR2 is SYGVNS. The CDR3 region is CASSDASGGTYEQYF. The CDR3 nucleotides read TGTGCCAGCAGTGACGCTAGCGGGGGGACCTACGAGCAGTACTTC.

The chain uses TRBV15 and TRBJ2-7; 11 bases agree with TRBD1. With V trimmed by 4 bases and J by 7 bases, 6 bases remained unmatched. The CDR3 spans 14 residues. CDR1 LNHNV and CDR2 YYDKDF come from the germline V gene (reference sequence). CDR3 sequence: CATSTRTGGDEQYF. CDR3 sequence (DNA): TGTGCCACCAGCACCCGGACAGGGGGCGATGAGCAGTACTTC.

The chain joins TRBV9 to TRBJ1-2; D gene ambiguous. The germline V gene has CDR1 SGDLS and CDR2 YYNGEE. Trimming took 0 bases from V and 4 from J, leaving 13 bases between them. The CDR3 runs 15 residues. CDR3 region: CASSVAVAGAYGYTF. The CDR3 nucleotides are TGTGCCAGCAGCGTAGCGGTAGCGGGAGCCTATGGCTACACCTTC.

The table lists this clone with a count of one. The rearrangement uses TRBV27 and TRBJ2-1, with TRBD2 as a possible D gene (6 bases). V was trimmed by 6 bases and J by 1 base, leaving 16 bases between them. The germline CDR1 and CDR2 sequences are MNHEY and SMNVEV (reference sequence). CDR3 length equals 16 residues. CDR3 in amino acids: CASSRSGGLSYNEQFF. In DNA, the CDR3 is TGTGCCAGCAGCCGATCCGGAGGGCTGTCCTACAATGAGCAGTTCTTC.